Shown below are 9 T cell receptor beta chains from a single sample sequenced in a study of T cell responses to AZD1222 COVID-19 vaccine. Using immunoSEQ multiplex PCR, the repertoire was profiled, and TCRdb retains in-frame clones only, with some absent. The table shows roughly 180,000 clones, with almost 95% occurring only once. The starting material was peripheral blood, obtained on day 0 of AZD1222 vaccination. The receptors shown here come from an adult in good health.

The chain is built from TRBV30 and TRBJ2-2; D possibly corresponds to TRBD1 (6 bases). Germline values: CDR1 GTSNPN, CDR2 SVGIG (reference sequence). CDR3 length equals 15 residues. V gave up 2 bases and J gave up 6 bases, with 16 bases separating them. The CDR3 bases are TGTGCCTGGAGTCCAGGGGATTATGAGGCCGGGGAGCTGTTTTTT. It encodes CAWSPGDYEAGELFF.

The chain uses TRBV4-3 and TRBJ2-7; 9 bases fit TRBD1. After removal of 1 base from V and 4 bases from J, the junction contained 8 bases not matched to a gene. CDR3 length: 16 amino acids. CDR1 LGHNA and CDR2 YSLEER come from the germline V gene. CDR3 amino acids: CASSQARDRAGYEQYF. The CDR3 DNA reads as TGCGCCAGCAGCCAAGCCCGGGACAGGGCCGGTTACGAGCAGTACTTC.

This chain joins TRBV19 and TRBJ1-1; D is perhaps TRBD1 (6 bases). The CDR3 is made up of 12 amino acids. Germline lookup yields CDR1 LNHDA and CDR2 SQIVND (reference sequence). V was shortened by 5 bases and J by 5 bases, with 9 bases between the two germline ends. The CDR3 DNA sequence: TGTGCCAGTAGTCCCGGGACAACTGAAGCTTTCTTT. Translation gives CASSPGTTEAFF.

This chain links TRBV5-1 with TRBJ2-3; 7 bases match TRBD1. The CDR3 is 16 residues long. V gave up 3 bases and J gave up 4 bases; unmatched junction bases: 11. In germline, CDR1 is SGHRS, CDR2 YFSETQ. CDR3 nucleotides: TGCGCCAGCAGCTCGTACCAGGGGGTCGCAGCAGATACGCAGTATTTT. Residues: CASSSYQGVAADTQYF.

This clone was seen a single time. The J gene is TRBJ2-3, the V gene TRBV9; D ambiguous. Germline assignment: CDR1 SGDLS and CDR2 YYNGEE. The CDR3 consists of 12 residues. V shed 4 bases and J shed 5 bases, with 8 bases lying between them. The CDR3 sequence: CASSPLKDTQYF. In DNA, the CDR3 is TGTGCCAGCAGCCCCCTTAAAGATACGCAGTATTTT.

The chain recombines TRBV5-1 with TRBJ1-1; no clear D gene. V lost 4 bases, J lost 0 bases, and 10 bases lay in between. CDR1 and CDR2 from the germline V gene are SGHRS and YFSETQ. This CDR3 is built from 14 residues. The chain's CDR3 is CASSKTVLNTEAFF. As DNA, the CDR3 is TGCGCCAGCAGCAAAACAGTCTTGAACACTGAAGCTTTCTTT.

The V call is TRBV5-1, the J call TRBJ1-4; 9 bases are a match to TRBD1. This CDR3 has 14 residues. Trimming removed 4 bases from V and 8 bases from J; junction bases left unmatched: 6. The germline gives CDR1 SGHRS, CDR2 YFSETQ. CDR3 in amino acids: CASSHGDREEKLFF. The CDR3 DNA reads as TGCGCCAGCAGCCATGGGGACAGGGAAGAAAAACTGTTTTTT.

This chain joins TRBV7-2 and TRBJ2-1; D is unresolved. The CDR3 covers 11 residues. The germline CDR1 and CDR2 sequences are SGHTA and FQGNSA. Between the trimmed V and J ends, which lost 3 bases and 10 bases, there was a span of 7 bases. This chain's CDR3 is CASSFTREQFF. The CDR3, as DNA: TGTGCCAGCAGCTTTACCCGAGAGCAGTTCTTC. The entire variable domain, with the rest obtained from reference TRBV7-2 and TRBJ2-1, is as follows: GAGVSQSPSNKVTEKGKDVELRCDPISGHTALYWYRQSLGQGLEFLIYFQGNSAPDKSGLPSDRFSAERTGGSVSTLTIQRTQQEDSAVYLCASSFTREQFFGPGTRLTVL.

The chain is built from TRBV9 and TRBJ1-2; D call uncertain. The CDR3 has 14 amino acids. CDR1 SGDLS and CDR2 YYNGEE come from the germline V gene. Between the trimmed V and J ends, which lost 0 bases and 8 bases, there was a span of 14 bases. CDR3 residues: CASSVEPDLEGYTF. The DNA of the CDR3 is TGTGCCAGCAGCGTAGAGCCCGACCTCGAAGGCTACACCTTC.